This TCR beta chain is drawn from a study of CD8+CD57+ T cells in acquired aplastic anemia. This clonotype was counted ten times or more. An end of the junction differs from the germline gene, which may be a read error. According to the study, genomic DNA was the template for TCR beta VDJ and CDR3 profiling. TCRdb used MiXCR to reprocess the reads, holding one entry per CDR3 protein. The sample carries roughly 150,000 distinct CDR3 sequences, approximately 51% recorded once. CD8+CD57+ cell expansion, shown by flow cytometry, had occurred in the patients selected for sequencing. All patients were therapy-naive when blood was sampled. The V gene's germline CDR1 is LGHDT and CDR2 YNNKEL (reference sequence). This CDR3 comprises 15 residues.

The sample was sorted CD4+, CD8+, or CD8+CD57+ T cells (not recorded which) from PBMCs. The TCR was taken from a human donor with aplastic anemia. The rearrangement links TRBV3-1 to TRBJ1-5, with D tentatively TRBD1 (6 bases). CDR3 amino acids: CASSQDRLSNQPQHF. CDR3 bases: TGTGCCAGCAGTCAAGACAGGCTTAGCAATCAGCCCCAGCATTTT.